The 15 T cell receptor beta chains below come from one sample, sequenced in a study of PD-1 blockade in classical Hodgkin lymphoma. Sequenced by immunoSEQ multiplex PCR; TCRdb stores in-frame clones only, minus some. This table has 90,000 to 100,000 clones, 92% appearing once. Patients all relapsed after autologous stem cell transplantation, and there was variation in brentuximab vedotin exposure. Sequences were derived from peripheral blood mononuclear cells (PBMCs), sampled at baseline. These receptors were taken from a human donor with classical Hodgkin lymphoma.

This rearrangement joins TRBV5-1 to TRBJ2-7; 11 bases agree with TRBD1. The V gene's germline CDR1 is SGHRS and CDR2 YFSETQ. The CDR3 loop spans 19 amino acids. After removal of 4 bases from V and 3 bases from J, the junction contained 18 bases not matched to a gene. CDR3: CASSRAGTGGTKGIYEQYF. CDR3 nucleotide sequence: TGCGCCAGCAGCCGCGCCGGGACAGGGGGGACTAAGGGCATCTACGAGCAGTACTTC.

This clone was counted once. The chain couples TRBV7-9 to TRBJ1-5, with D maybe TRBD1 (6 bases). CDR3 length: 15 amino acids. Per germline, CDR1 SEHNR and CDR2 FQNEAQ (reference sequence). Trimming removed 5 bases from V and 0 bases from J, with 11 bases in between. The CDR3 protein is CASSTWTDSNQPQHF. CDR3 nucleotide sequence: TGTGCCAGCAGCACCTGGACAGATAGCAATCAGCCCCAGCATTTT.

The V gene is TRBV7-9, the J gene TRBJ2-5; D is undetermined. This CDR3 has 13 amino acids. Germline lookup yields CDR1 SEHNR and CDR2 FQNEAQ (reference sequence). Trimming removed 5 bases at V and 7 bases at J, with 14 bases between. The CDR3 sequence: CASSRSASGTQYF. The CDR3 DNA sequence: TGTGCCAGCAGCCGGTCCGCTTCGGGGACCCAGTACTTC.

The rearrangement links TRBV19 to TRBJ2-2, with 9 nucleotides matching TRBD2. CDR1 and CDR2 from the germline V gene are LNHDA and SQIVND (reference sequence). This CDR3 spans 17 amino acids. V was pared by 4 bases and J by 1 base, with 7 bases of the junction left unmatched. The CDR3 region has the DNA TGTGCCAGTAGTAAGGCTAGCGGGGTTCAGAACACCGGGGAGCTGTTTTTT. Translation gives CASSKASGVQNTGELFF. Using reference TRBV19 and TRBJ2-2 for the parts outside the CDR3, the full variable domain is DGGITQSPKYLFRKEGQNVTLSCEQNLNHDAMYWYRQDPGQGLRLIYYSQIVNDFQKGDIAEGYSVSREKKESFPLTVTSAQKNPTAFYLCASSKASGVQNTGELFFGEGSRLTVL.

The V and J genes are TRBV29-1 and TRBJ2-1; possibly TRBD1 or TRBD2 for D (6 bases each). Germline values: CDR1 SQVTM, CDR2 ANQGSEA. The CDR3 has 17 residues. V gave up 2 bases and J gave up 2 bases, with 19 bases separating them. In nucleotides, the CDR3 is TGCAGCGTTGAAAGGGGGGCGACCCAAATAACCTACAATGAGCAGTTCTTC. Its protein is CSVERGATQITYNEQFF.

The chain joins TRBV27 to TRBJ2-2; 9 nucleotides match TRBD2. The ends lost 5 bases at V and 3 bases at J; junction bases unmatched: 7. This CDR3 has 16 amino acids. The V gene's germline CDR1 is MNHEY and CDR2 SMNVEV (reference sequence). CDR3 loop: CASSLSRLADTGELFF. The CDR3 DNA follows: TGTGCCAGCAGTCTGTCCAGACTAGCGGACACCGGGGAGCTGTTTTTT.

J is TRBJ2-6 and V is TRBV16; the D gene is possibly TRBD2 (5 bases). The ends were cut back, 4 bases at V and 2 bases at J, with 12 bases in the middle. The CDR3 runs to 16 residues. Germline V CDR1 and CDR2: KGHSY, FQNENV. The CDR3 region is CASSPTARAGANVLTF. CDR3 coding DNA: TGTGCCAGCAGCCCAACAGCGAGGGCTGGGGCCAACGTCCTGACTTTC. The full variable domain, its missing parts supplied by reference TRBV16 and TRBJ2-6, is GEEVAQTPKHLVRGEGQKAKLYCAPIKGHSYVFWYQQVLKNEFKFLISFQNENVFDETGMPKERFSAKCLPNSPCSLEIQATKLEDSAVYFCASSPTARAGANVLTFGAGSRLTVL.

The chain carries TRBV5-1 and TRBJ2-5, with 9 nucleotides matching TRBD1. The ends lost 4 bases at V and 5 bases at J; junction bases unmatched: 6. Germline values: CDR1 SGHRS, CDR2 YFSETQ. There are 14 residues in the CDR3. CDR3: CASSHRGRGETQYF. CDR3 nucleotide sequence: TGCGCCAGCAGCCACAGGGGGCGCGGGGAGACCCAGTACTTC.

V and J are TRBV27 and TRBJ1-1; TRBD1 matches at 9 bases. V shed 3 bases and J 5 bases; nucleotides not matched to a gene: 16. Germline V lookup: CDR1 MNHEY, CDR2 SMNVEV (reference sequence). The CDR3 has 18 amino acids. CDR3 bases: TGTGCCAGCAGTTTGAGGGACAGGGCATTCAATTTGCGAACTGAAGCTTTCTTT. This codes for CASSLRDRAFNLRTEAFF.

The V gene is TRBV11-1, the J gene TRBJ1-1; D not resolved. The CDR3 is 13 residues long. Germline V gene data show CDR1 as SGHAT and CDR2 as FQDESV (reference sequence). V was cut by 4 bases and J by 0 bases, with 6 bases left in between. CDR3 region: CASSSTLNTEAFF. As DNA, the CDR3 is TGTGCCAGCAGCTCGACACTGAACACTGAAGCTTTCTTT.

The chain carries TRBV11-3 and TRBJ2-5; 7 bases agree with TRBD2. There are 15 residues in the CDR3. The germline gives CDR1 SGHNT, CDR2 YENEEA. Trimming cost V 1 base and J 2 bases; bases outside gene matches: 4. The CDR3 spells CASSLGSGGQETQYF. CDR3 bases: TGTGCCAGCAGCTTAGGATCGGGGGGACAAGAGACCCAGTACTTC. Full variable domain (missing parts from reference TRBV11-3 and TRBJ2-5): EAGVVQSPRYKIIEKKQPVAFWCNPISGHNTLYWYLQNLGQGPELLIRYENEEAVDDSQLPKDRFSAERLKGVDSTLKIQPAELGDSAVYLCASSLGSGGQETQYFGPGTRLLVL.

This clone showed up just once. The chain combines TRBV7-2 with TRBJ2-4, with 7 bases fitting TRBD1. The V gene end was trimmed by 1 base and the J gene end by 0 bases; junction bases not matched to a gene: 9. CDR1 SGHTA and CDR2 FQGNSA come from the germline V gene. This CDR3 spans 18 amino acids. The CDR3 DNA is TGTGCCAGCAGCTTAGGACAGGGACGAGGGCTAGCCAAAAACATTCAGTACTTC. Its protein product is CASSLGQGRGLAKNIQYF.

The chain combines TRBV6-1 with TRBJ1-5; D is uncertain. V was pared by 10 bases and J by 0 bases, with 16 bases between. This CDR3 is built from 15 residues. Per germline, CDR1 MNHNS and CDR2 SASEGT. CDR3 in amino acids: CATTVVWYSNQPQHF. The CDR3 DNA reads as TGTGCCACCACGGTTGTCTGGTATAGCAATCAGCCCCAGCATTTT.

The count of this clone is one. CDR3 sequence reads: CASSLAAGPEQYF. The CDR3 region has the DNA TGTGCCAGCAGCTTAGCCGCCGGGCCCGAGCAGTACTTC. This chain connects TRBV7-9 to TRBJ2-7; no clear D gene. Trimming left V 0 bases short and J 6 bases short, with 9 bases between. The CDR3 length is 13 residues. Germline V CDR1 and CDR2: SEHNR, FQNEAQ (reference sequence).

The chain employs TRBV7-6 and TRBJ2-7; tentative D call: TRBD1 (5 bases). From germline, CDR1 is SGHVS and CDR2 FNYEAQ. This CDR3 has 15 residues. Trimming shortened V by 5 bases and J by 2 bases, and 16 bases separated the two germline ends. CDR3 protein: CASSPMRDSTYEQYF. Written as DNA, the CDR3 is TGTGCCAGCAGCCCGATGCGCGACAGTACCTACGAGCAGTACTTC.